A selection of T cell receptor beta chains follows, all from one sample in a study of blood T cell repertoires in COVID-19. TCRdb's copy holds only in-frame clones and misses some; the assay was immunoSEQ multiplex PCR. The sample records 80,000 to 95,000 clones, 85% being singletons. The material sequenced was peripheral blood. These receptors originate from a man older than 75 with acute or convalescent COVID-19. Each CDR3 is given with its conserved first and last residue. D genes are given only for firm matches. Clone sizes are given selectively: once, few, many, or a class where the clone is expanded.

j_call v_call clone_size d_call cdr3_nt cdr3_aa
TRBJ1-2 TRBV5-4 . TRBD1 TGTGCCAGCAGCTTGCCATCCGGGACAGGGGGCAATGGCTACACCTTC CASSLPSGTGGNGYTF
TRBJ1-5 TRBV6-2/TRBV6-3 . TRBD1 TGTGCCAGCAGTTTCACAGGGGACCCAAATCAGCCCCAGCATTTT CASSFTGDPNQPQHF
TRBJ2-7 TRBV11-2 . . TGTGCCAGCAGCTTCTTACAGGGATCCCCCGAGCAGTACTTC CASSFLQGSPEQYF
TRBJ2-1 TRBV3-1/TRBV3-2 . TRBD2 TGTGCCAGCAGCCCTGGGACTAGCGGGAGAATTGGAGATGAGCAGTTCTTC CASSPGTSGRIGDEQFF
TRBJ1-1 TRBV9 few TRBD1 TGTGCCAGCAGCGAAACAGGGGTGGGGAACACTGAAGCTTTCTTT CASSETGVGNTEAFF
TRBJ1-4 TRBV28 . TRBD1 TGTGCCAGCACCCTTTCCCCGACAGGGCTCGATGAAAAACTGTTTTTT CASTLSPTGLDEKLFF
TRBJ2-7 TRBV7-2 . . TGTGCCAGCAGCAAGTCTCCGGTTTACTCCTACGAGCAATACTTC CASSKSPVYSYEQYF
TRBJ2-7 TRBV25-1 . TRBD2 TGTGCCAGCAGTGAATCCCCGGGAGGGCCCCGGGAGCAGTACTTC CASSESPGGPREQYF
TRBJ2-1 TRBV4-3 . TRBD2 TGCGCCAGCAGCCTCGGGGGAGCGGGAGCCGACAATGAGCAGTTCTTC CASSLGGAGADNEQFF
TRBJ1-2 TRBV5-4 . . TGTGCCAGCAGCCCGGCAGGAAGCTATGGCTACACCTTC CASSPAGSYGYTF
TRBJ2-1 TRBV3-1/TRBV3-2 . TRBD2 TGTGCCAGCAGCCAAGAGATTCCGGGAGGGTCGAATGAGCAGTTCTTC CASSQEIPGGSNEQFF
TRBJ2-7 TRBV5-5 . . TGTGCCAGCAGCTCATGGGATAGCAGGGGCCGCCTTCCCTACGAGCAGTACTTC CASSSWDSRGRLPYEQYF
TRBJ2-1 TRBV7-3 . TRBD2 TGTGCCAGCAGCTCGGCCCTAGCGGAGCTTCGGAATGAGCAGTTCTTC CASSSALAELRNEQFF
TRBJ2-1 TRBV5-4 . TRBD2 TGTGCCAGCAGCTTCCTAGCGGGAGACAATGAGCAGTTCTTC CASSFLAGDNEQFF
TRBJ2-3 TRBV4-2 . . TGTGCCAGCAGCCAAGATATAGGAACGAGGGCGCAGTATTTT CASSQDIGTRAQYF
TRBJ2-5 TRBV11-3 . TRBD2 TGTGCCAGTAAGCTTGGAGCGGGAGGGGGCGAAGAGACCCAGTACTTC CASKLGAGGGEETQYF
TRBJ1-1 TRBV15 . . TGTGCCACCAGCCGAGGGGGAGGCAGGGAGAACACTGAAGCTTTCTTT CATSRGGGRENTEAFF
TRBJ1-1 TRBV18 . . TGTGCCAGCTCCCGAATCCAAGGGGGGAACACTGAAGCTTTCTTT CASSRIQGGNTEAFF
TRBJ2-3 TRBV7-9 . . TGTGCCACTACAGGGCAATCCAGCACAGATACGCAGTATTTT CATTGQSSTDTQYF
TRBJ1-6 TRBV29-1 . . TGCAGCGTTGGCCTGGACAGTAATTCACCCCTCCACTTT CSVGLDSNSPLHF
TRBJ2-1 TRBV14 . TRBD2 TGTGCCAGCAGCCAAGATACCACTAGCGGGGGATCTTACAATGAGCAGTTCTTC CASSQDTTSGGSYNEQFF
TRBJ2-2 TRBV5-5 once TRBD2 TGTGCCAGCAGCTTGAAGCGGGAGTTAACCGGGGAGCTGTTTTTT CASSLKRELTGELFF